The 14 T cell receptor beta chains below were found in one sample sequenced in a study of cytomegalovirus exposure and HLA in healthy donors. The PCR used 60 Vbeta and 13 Jbeta primers. TCRdb's table, derived via immunoSEQ multiplex PCR, lists solely in-frame clones and lacks some. The table has roughly 140,000 clones, 70% to 75% seen once; the top ten hold 1.5% to 2%. Sequencing was done on a sample of PBMCs. All receptors derive from a woman younger than 45 in good health and CMV-seronegative.

The J gene is TRBJ2-7, the V gene TRBV30; 12 nucleotides align to TRBD2. This CDR3 is built from 16 residues. V dropped 2 bases and J dropped 4; count of bases not matched to a gene: 9. CDR1 and CDR2 from the germline V gene are GTSNPN and SVGIG (reference sequence). The CDR3 sequence is CAWSPGLAGLSYEQYF. CDR3 nucleotides: TGTGCCTGGAGTCCCGGACTAGCGGGACTGAGTTACGAGCAGTACTTC.

This chain joins TRBV2 and TRBJ2-7; D might be TRBD1 (6 bases). Germline-derived CDR1 and CDR2 are SNHLY and FYNNEI. The CDR3 sequence is 12 residues long. With 4 bases removed from V and 11 bases from J, the gap between germline ends came to 15 bases. The CDR3 protein is CASSGAAGAEYF. As DNA, the CDR3 is TGTGCCAGCAGTGGGGCGGCAGGGGCGGAGTACTTC.

J is TRBJ1-6 and V is TRBV7-2; D gene ambiguous. CDR1 and CDR2 (germline): SGHTA, FQGNSA. Trimming stripped 1 base from V and 8 bases from J, with 12 bases between. The CDR3 totals 15 residues. The DNA for the CDR3 is TGTGCCAGCAGCTTAGGGCAGGCCTCTGATTCACCCCTCCACTTT. Translating gives CASSLGQASDSPLHF.

The chain links TRBV6-1 to TRBJ1-5, with 9 bases lining up with TRBD1. Germline V gene sequence: CDR1 MNHNS, CDR2 SASEGT. V trimming: 5 bases; J trimming: 5 bases; junction bases outside the gene matches: 1. This CDR3 is 13 amino acids long. This chain's CDR3 is CASSRQGDQPQHF. In DNA form, the CDR3 reads TGTGCCAGCAGTCGACAGGGGGATCAGCCCCAGCATTTT.

This clone has a handful of counts. The chain employs TRBV4-1 and TRBJ1-2; tentative D call: TRBD1 (5 bases). The CDR3 has 13 amino acids. V lost 4 bases, J lost 0 bases, and 6 bases lay in between. Germline V lookup: CDR1 MGHRA, CDR2 YSYEKL. The CDR3 sequence: CASSPGPNYGYTF. CDR3 sequence (DNA): TGCGCCAGCAGCCCAGGGCCTAACTATGGCTACACCTTC.

The chain couples TRBV9 to TRBJ2-2; 8 bases map to TRBD2. Trimming removed 3 bases from V and 7 bases from J; junction bases left unmatched: 11. Germline loops: CDR1 SGDLS, CDR2 YYNGEE. The CDR3 is 16 residues long. The CDR3 sequence is CASSAGTSHVIGELFF. The CDR3, as DNA: TGTGCCAGCAGCGCCGGGACTAGTCATGTGATCGGGGAGCTGTTTTTT.

The rearrangement links TRBV27 to TRBJ2-2; D is perhaps TRBD1 (5 bases). The CDR3 has 16 residues. The V gene lost 1 base and the J gene lost 4 bases, with 13 bases spanning the gap. The V gene's germline CDR1 is MNHEY and CDR2 SMNVEV (reference sequence). CDR3 region: CASSLFFREGTGELFF. In DNA form, the CDR3 reads TGTGCCAGCAGTTTATTTTTCAGGGAAGGCACCGGGGAGCTGTTTTTT.

The CDR3 here is CASSSTWDRAGTEAFF. The CDR3 nucleotides are TGTGCCAGCAGCTCGACTTGGGACAGGGCTGGCACTGAAGCTTTCTTT. This sequence joins TRBV5-4 and TRBJ1-1; 9 bases fit TRBD1. The CDR3 has 16 residues. V shed 3 bases, J shed 4 bases, and the junction held 10 bases outside the gene matches. CDR1 SGHNT and CDR2 YYREEE come from the germline V gene (reference sequence).

This clone was recorded only once. The rearrangement uses TRBV28 and TRBJ1-5; D remains ambiguous. Trimming pared 0 bases from V and 3 bases from J, leaving 6 bases between. CDR3 length: 14 amino acids. Germline CDR1 reads MDHEN; CDR2 reads SYDVKM. The CDR3 DNA follows: TGTGCCAGCAGTTTATGGCAGAACAATCAGCCCCAGCATTTT. Encoded protein: CASSLWQNNQPQHF.

This clone was picked up one time. This chain connects TRBV19 to TRBJ2-4, with 8 bases lining up with TRBD1. Germline CDR1 LNHDA, CDR2 SQIVND (reference sequence). The CDR3 runs 19 residues. V trimming: 6 bases; J trimming: 1 base; junction bases outside the gene matches: 17. The CDR3 coding sequence is TGTGCCAGTAGCCGGGACAGGCGTTCTTACGGCGGGGCCAAAAACATTCAGTACTTC. Residues: CASSRDRRSYGGAKNIQYF. The entire variable domain, with the rest obtained from reference TRBV19 and TRBJ2-4, is as follows: DGGITQSPKYLFRKEGQNVTLSCEQNLNHDAMYWYRQDPGQGLRLIYYSQIVNDFQKGDIAEGYSVSREKKESFPLTVTSAQKNPTAFYLCASSRDRRSYGGAKNIQYFGAGTRLSVL.

This clone was counted a single time. The chain joins TRBV18 to TRBJ2-7; D may be TRBD1 (5 bases). The CDR3 runs 13 residues. The germline CDR1 and CDR2 sequences are KGHSH and LQKENI. V lost 3 bases and J lost 6, with 12 bases in between. DNA for the CDR3: TGTGCCAGCTCACCCCTCCCTGACAGCGAGCAGTACTTC. Its protein product is CASSPLPDSEQYF.

The V call is TRBV5-4, the J call TRBJ2-1, with 9 bases identical to TRBD1. Trimming took 4 bases from V and 6 from J; bases not matched to a gene: 5. Germline V gives CDR1 SGHNT, CDR2 YYREEE (reference sequence). The CDR3 sequence is 14 residues long. The chain's CDR3 is CASSLGQGRNEQFF. The CDR3 bases are TGTGCCAGCAGCCTAGGACAGGGGCGCAATGAGCAGTTCTTC.

The V and J genes are TRBV10-1 and TRBJ2-3, with D uncertain. Germline V gene data show CDR1 as WNHNN and CDR2 as SYGVQD (reference sequence). The CDR3 length is 14 residues. V was cut by 9 bases and J by 6 bases, with 19 bases left in between. The CDR3 sequence is CASPRCLPLDTQYF. The CDR3 nucleotides read TGCGCCAGTCCTCGGTGCCTCCCTCTGGATACGCAGTATTTT.

V gene TRBV20-1 combines with J gene TRBJ2-7, with D tentatively TRBD2 (5 bases). V was trimmed by 3 bases and J by 11 bases, leaving 14 bases between them. The CDR3 runs to 11 residues. Germline V gene data show CDR1 as DFQATT and CDR2 as SNEGSKA (reference sequence). The CDR3 protein is CSARVARVEYF. CDR3 nucleotide sequence: TGCAGTGCTAGGGTAGCGCGTGTAGAGTACTTC.